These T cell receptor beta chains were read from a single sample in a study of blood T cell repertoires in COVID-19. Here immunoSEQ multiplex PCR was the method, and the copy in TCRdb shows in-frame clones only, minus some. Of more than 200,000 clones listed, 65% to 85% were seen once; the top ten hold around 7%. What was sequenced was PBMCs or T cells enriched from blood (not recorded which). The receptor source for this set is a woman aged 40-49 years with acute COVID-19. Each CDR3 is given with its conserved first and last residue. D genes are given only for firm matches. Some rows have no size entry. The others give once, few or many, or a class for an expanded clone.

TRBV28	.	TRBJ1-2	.	TGTGCCAGCAGTTTAACCAACACGGGGGACTATGGCTACACCTTC	CASSLTNTGDYGYTF
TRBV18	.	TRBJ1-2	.	TGTGCCAGCTCACCGACCCCCGGGGGGGACGACTATGGCTACACCTTC	CASSPTPGGDDYGYTF
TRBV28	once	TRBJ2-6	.	TGTGCCAGCAGTTCAAATACAGGGATCCGGGCCGTCCTGACTTTC	CASSSNTGIRAVLTF
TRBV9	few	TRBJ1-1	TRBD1	TGTGCCAGCAGCCCCGGGCAGGGGGTGGTGAACACTGAAGCTTTCTTT	CASSPGQGVVNTEAFF
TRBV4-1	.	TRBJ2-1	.	TGCGCCAGCAGCCAAGATAGGAGGGTGAATGAGCAGTTCTTC	CASSQDRRVNEQFF
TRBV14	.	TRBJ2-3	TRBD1	TGTGCCAGCAGCCGGACAGGGCTGGGAGATACGCAGTATTTT	CASSRTGLGDTQYF
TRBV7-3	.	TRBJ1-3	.	TGTGCCAGCAGCTTAGTAGGGGTAGGGTCCGGAAACACCATATATTTT	CASSLVGVGSGNTIYF
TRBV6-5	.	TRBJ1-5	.	TGTGCCAGCAGGAGGAAGGGGGAGTTTTATCAGCCCCAGCATTTT	CASRRKGEFYQPQHF
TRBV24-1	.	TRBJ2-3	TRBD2	TGTGCCACCAGTGAATCTAGCGGGAGCAGCACAGATACGCAGTATTTT	CATSESSGSSTDTQYF
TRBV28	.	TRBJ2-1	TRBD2	TGTGCCACCCTGCGGGCTAGCGGTTACAATGAGCAGTTCTTC	CATLRASGYNEQFF
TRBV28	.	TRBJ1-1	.	TGTGCCAGCGGGCCTTTGAACACTGAAGCTTTCTTT	CASGPLNTEAFF
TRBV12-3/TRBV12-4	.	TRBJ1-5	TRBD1	TGTGCCAGCAGTTGGACAGGGGATCAGCCCCAGCATTTT	CASSWTGDQPQHF
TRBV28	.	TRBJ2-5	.	TGTGCCAGCAGTTTGCTTGGAGATCTTGAGGAGACCCAGTACTTC	CASSLLGDLEETQYF
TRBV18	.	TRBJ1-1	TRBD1	TGTGCCAGCTCACCACCACAGGGGGCGGCCACTGAAGCTTTCTTT	CASSPPQGAATEAFF
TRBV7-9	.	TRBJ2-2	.	TGTGCCAGCAGCTTAGCGTATAGAGACACCTACACCGGGGAGCTGTTTTTT	CASSLAYRDTYTGELFF
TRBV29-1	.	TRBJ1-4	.	TGCAGCGTTGAAGCACCGGGGGGACGGACGGAAAAACTGTTTTTT	CSVEAPGGRTEKLFF
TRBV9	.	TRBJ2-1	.	TGTGCCAGCAGCGTAGTCGGGAGCTCCTACAATGAGCAGTTCTTC	CASSVVGSSYNEQFF
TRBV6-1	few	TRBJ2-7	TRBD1	TGTGCCAGCAGCGAAGACAGGGACCTCTACGAGCAGTACTTC	CASSEDRDLYEQYF
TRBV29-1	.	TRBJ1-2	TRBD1	TGCAGCGTTGGGACAGGGGACTCTGTGAACTATGGCTACACCTTC	CSVGTGDSVNYGYTF
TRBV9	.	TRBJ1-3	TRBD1	TGTGCCAGCAGCGTAGGACAGGGCTCTGGAAACACCATATATTTT	CASSVGQGSGNTIYF
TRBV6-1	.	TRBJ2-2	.	TGTGCCAGCAGTGAATCCGACACCGGGGAGCTGTTTTTT	CASSESDTGELFF
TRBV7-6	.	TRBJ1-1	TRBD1	TGTGCCAGCAGCTTTACAGGGGGCAACACTGAAGCTTTCTTT	CASSFTGGNTEAFF
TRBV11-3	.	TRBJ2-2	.	TGTGCCAGCAGCTCAGGGGGGTTAGCCTACACCGGGGAGCTGTTTTTT	CASSSGGLAYTGELFF
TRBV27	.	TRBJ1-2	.	TGTGCCAGCAGTTTCGACAGATCATCGGCTGGCTACACCTTC	CASSFDRSSAGYTF
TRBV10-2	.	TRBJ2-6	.	TGCGCCAGCAGTGACTTGTCCCACCCGGTAATCTCTGGGGCCAACGTCCTGACTTTC	CASSDLSHPVISGANVLTF
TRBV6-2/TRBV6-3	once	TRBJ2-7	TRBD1	TGTGCCAGCAGTCCCGACAGGGGCGACACCTACGAGCAGTACTTC	CASSPDRGDTYEQYF
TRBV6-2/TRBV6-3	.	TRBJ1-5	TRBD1	TGTGCCAGCAGTTACAGAGACAGGGCTGTTAATCAGCCCCAGCATTTT	CASSYRDRAVNQPQHF
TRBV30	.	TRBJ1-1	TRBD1	TGTGCCTGGAGTAACAAATACCCCAACAGGGGAAAGGGAGCTTTCTTT	CAWSNKYPNRGKGAFF
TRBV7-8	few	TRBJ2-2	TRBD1	TGTGCCAGCAGCTCCCAGCCAGGGGGCAGGTTCACCGGGGAGCTGTTTTTT	CASSSQPGGRFTGELFF
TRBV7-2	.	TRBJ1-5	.	TGTGCCAGCAGCTCAGACAAAAGTCCCAATCAGCCCCAGCATTTT	CASSSDKSPNQPQHF
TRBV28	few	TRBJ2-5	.	TGTGCCAGCAGTGGGGGGTATCGGGAGACCCAGTACTTC	CASSGGYRETQYF
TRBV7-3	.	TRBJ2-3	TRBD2	TGTGCCAGCAGCTTAGCTAGCGGGTTCTCGGATACGCAGTATTTT	CASSLASGFSDTQYF
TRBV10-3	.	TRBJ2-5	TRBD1	TGTGCCTCGGTCCGGGACAGGGGGTACCGGGAGACCCAGTACTTC	CASVRDRGYRETQYF
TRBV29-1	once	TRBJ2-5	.	TGCAGTGTCCATCCCCAAGAGACCCAGTACTTC	CSVHPQETQYF
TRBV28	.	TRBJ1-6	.	TGTGCCAGCGGGCAGTATAATTCACCCCTCCACTTT	CASGQYNSPLHF
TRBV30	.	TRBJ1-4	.	TGTGCCTGGAGTGGCACGAGGTTGGAAAAACTGTTTTTT	CAWSGTRLEKLFF
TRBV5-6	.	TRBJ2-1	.	TGTGCCAGCAGCCTACTAGTTGAGCAGTTCTTC	CASSLLVEQFF
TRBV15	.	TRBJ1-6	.	TGTGCCACCAGCAGAGGGAGGGGTTCACCCCTCCACTTT	CATSRGRGSPLHF
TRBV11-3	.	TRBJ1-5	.	TGTGCCAGCAGCAGGGGTAGTAACAATCAGCCCCAGCATTTT	CASSRGSNNQPQHF
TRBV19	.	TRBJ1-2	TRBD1	TGTGCCAGTAGTAAGGGACAGGGGGCTGAAGGCTACACCTTC	CASSKGQGAEGYTF
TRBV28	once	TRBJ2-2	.	TGTGCCAGCAGCTACCAGACGAGGGGGACCGGGGAGCTGTTTTTT	CASSYQTRGTGELFF
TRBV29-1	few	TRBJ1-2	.	TGCAGCGTCGATATGGACAGCTCCAACTATGGCTACACCTTC	CSVDMDSSNYGYTF
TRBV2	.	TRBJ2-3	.	TGTGCCAGCTGGACAGACTGGGGCACAGATACGCAGTATTTT	CASWTDWGTDTQYF
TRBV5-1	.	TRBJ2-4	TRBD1	TGCGCCAGCCACCCGGGACAGTCGGGCAAAAACATTCAGTACTTC	CASHPGQSGKNIQYF
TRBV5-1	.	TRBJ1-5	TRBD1	TGCGCCAGCAGCTTCTCCGGGACAGGGCAAGGTCAGCCCCAGCATTTT	CASSFSGTGQGQPQHF
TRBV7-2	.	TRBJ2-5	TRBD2	TGTGCCAGCAGCCTCACTAGCGGACAAGAGACCCAGTACTTC	CASSLTSGQETQYF
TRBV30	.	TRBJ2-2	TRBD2	TGTGCCTGGAGTTTTGGCGGGGGGGCTGGGTCCGGGGAGCTGTTTTTT	CAWSFGGGAGSGELFF
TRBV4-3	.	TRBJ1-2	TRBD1	TGCGCCAGCAGCCAAGCAGGGACAGGCGACTATGGCTACACCTTC	CASSQAGTGDYGYTF
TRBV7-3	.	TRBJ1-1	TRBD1	TGTGCCAGCAGCCCAGGGACAGGTGATTACACTGAAGCTTTCTTT	CASSPGTGDYTEAFF
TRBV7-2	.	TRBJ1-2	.	TGTGCCAGCAGCTTAGCAGGGGAGGGTTATGGCTACACCTTC	CASSLAGEGYGYTF
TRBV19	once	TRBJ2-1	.	TGTGCCAGTAGTATACCAGGGTACAATGAGCAGTTCTTC	CASSIPGYNEQFF